This T cell receptor (beta chain) appears in the sequencing data of a study of CD8 T cells in Susac syndrome. Turning to the study itself: Sequenced Susac syndrome patients included more than five with clinically active disease and fewer than 10 in remission.

RNA was extracted with the RNeasy kit, and a quantity of about 0.45 to 1 ug was reverse transcribed using random hexamers. One entry per CDR3 protein, called by TCRdb with MiXCR from the immunoSEQ multiplex PCR reads. This sample carries roughly 220,000 distinct CDR3 sequences, roughly 93% of them seen once, and the ten largest clones take approximately 0.15%. CDR3 length: 17 amino acids. Germline CDR1 is DFQATT and CDR2 is SNEGSKA (reference sequence). The V end was cut by 0 bases, the J end by 4 bases, with 19 bases between. CD8+ and CD4+ T cells taken from blood had their TCR beta sequenced. As regards this clonotype: What it recognizes is unknown.

Study findings and constraints: In Susac syndrome, CD4+ T cell repertoires lacked any clonal expansion.

The clonotype was recovered from a human donor with Susac syndrome. Sequenced sample: CD4+ T cells from PBMCs. The chain uses TRBV20-1 and TRBJ1-5; a possible D gene is TRBD1 (5 bases). The CDR3 nucleotides are TGCAGTGCTAGAGATCACCGGGACTCACCCCCTAATCAGCCCCAGCATTTT. The encoded protein is CSARDHRDSPPNQPQHF.